This entry concerns a single T cell receptor (beta chain). What antigen it recognizes has not been identified. Base qualities are not recorded, but no much larger clone differs from it by a single base. This record belongs to a study of spatial heterogeneity in lung cancer (dated by TCRdb to the late 2010s). In terms of the full investigation: More beta-chain than alpha-chain transcripts were consistently detected, likely reflecting higher beta-chain transcript abundance. At surgery, both alpha and beta chains were TCR-sequenced in fewer than 250 tumor regions, fewer than 85 matched nontumor lung samples and around 50 PBMC samples. TCR alpha and beta repertoires were quantitatively compared across multiple tumor regions, matched nontumor lung and blood in non-small cell lung cancer. TCR repertoire features were related to nonsynonymous mutation counts determined by whole-exome sequencing of tumor tissue. In the raw uncorrected reads, each unique combination of TCR and UMI appeared more than ten times on average. Results the study describes overall, beyond this receptor: Additional single-cell paired TCR alpha and beta sequencing was considered necessary to confirm, at a functional level, the hypothesis that regional TCRs recognize regional mutations. Ubiquitous expanded tumor TCRs were detected in blood more often at tumor resection than at routine follow-up.

The method behind the library was 5' RACE. Sequenced using a NextSeq 500. The TCR library protocol attached a unique molecular identifier to each TCR cDNA molecule to allow correction of PCR and sequencing errors. Processing in the source paper ran as follows. TCR identification, UMI-based error correction and CDR3 extraction were all carried out with Decombinator tools. TCRs above a frequency of 2 per 1,000, corresponding to the top 1% of the tumor frequency distribution, were defined as expanded. Renyi diversity was computed with the R vegan package after each repertoire had been subsampled 100 times to 5,000 TCRs. CDR3 similarity networks were constructed using string-kernel similarity of amino acid triplets, with links drawn between CDR3s whose pairwise similarity was above 0.82. Clones were called with MiXCR by TCRdb after fastp trimmed the public reads at Q25, and only in-frame beta chains were retained. Rows merge per CDR3 protein into single entries with the most common DNA and genes. V and J calls and clone size were set by TCRdb, not the authors. The sample has 85,000 to 100,000 distinct CDR3 sequences on record, 10% to 15% of them singletons. The ten most abundant clones make up under 50% of the sample.

Read against the paper, the sample's time point label means: sample taken at primary tumor resection. Whole RNA extracted from tumor and nontumor lung tissue, or from cryopreserved PBMC samples, was used for TCR sequencing without cell sorting. Donors were under 95 patients with early-stage, untreated non-small cell lung cancer from the lung TRACERx cohort. Patients were selected for TCR sequencing only if sufficient RNA was available from at least two tumor regions. The receptor comes from a male donor with early-stage non-small cell lung cancer. The sequencing here drew on PBMCs, taken at surgery.

The DNA sequence is as follows: TGCAGTGCTCAAGCAGGGACCCGTCAAGAGACCCAGTACTTC. This sequence encodes CSAQAGTRQETQYF. The V and J genes are TRBV20-1 and TRBJ2-5; the D call is tentative, TRBD1 or TRBD2, as each matches 5 bases. Its CDR3 holds 14 amino acids, cysteine through phenylalanine. Only the CDR3 DNA stays, 42 bases, in frame from base 1. Via the germline V gene (reference sequence), CDR1 is DFQATT and CDR2 SNEGSKA. The V and J ends are trimmed by 5 bases and 2 bases, leaving 15 bases between them.